One T cell receptor (beta chain) is described in this entry. Its antigen is unidentified. The same CDR3 can be traced to other DNA sequences in this sample. Produced via immunoSEQ multiplex PCR; TCRdb's table is partial and in-frame only. This table has fewer than 150,000 clones, about two thirds appearing once. Germline V gene sequence: CDR1 MNHNS, CDR2 SASEGT. V gave up 4 bases and J gave up 4 bases, with 19 bases separating them. There are 16 residues in the CDR3. This record belongs to a study of shared clonotypes between healthy human individuals. CD45RO+ cells were combined with CCR7-negative CD45RA+ TemRA cells to form CD8 memory. Findings of the study overall: A generally larger estimated richness was seen in naive subsets than in memory subsets. Measured sharing among donors was expected to vary with sequencing depth.

The material sequenced was memory CD8+ T cells sorted from blood. Sample subset: CD45RO+ cells pooled with CCR7-negative TemRA cells. This receptor was identified in a woman aged 25 to 45 in good health. This sequence joins TRBV6-1 and TRBJ1-2, with D perhaps matching TRBD1 (6 bases). The CDR3 protein is CASSGLGQGALYGYTF. CDR3 in DNA: TGTGCCAGCAGTGGACTGGGACAAGGGGCTCTCTATGGCTACACCTTC.